Here is one TCR beta chain with its context. Its recognized antigen is unknown. At one of its ends the junction is not consistent with the germline gene, which may arise from a read error. The library was made by the immunoSEQ multiplex PCR assay. TCRdb re-hosts the immuneACCESS table, in-frame sequences only. Its copies lack some clones; in the studies checked, an unresolved V gene accounts for under half of them, and the cause for the rest is not known. Within this sample are about 180,000 clones, with around 90% of them counted one time only. The ten most abundant clones make up 1.1% to 1.5% of the sample. In the germline V gene, CDR1 corresponds to MNHEY and CDR2 to SVGAGI. The CDR3, cysteine through phenylalanine, is 13 amino acids long. The kept DNA is CDR3 alone, 39 bases in frame from the first base. The data stem from a study of control samples from healthy donors and cancer patients (dated by TCRdb to about 2020).

Rearrangement joined TRBV6-5 to TRBJ2-1, with a weak D call of TRBD1 (6 bases match). The origin of this receptor is a woman aged 45-60 years in good health. Sequencing used blood. The CDR3 protein: CASSSSGTPPQIF. The DNA sequence follows: TGTGCCAGCAGTTCCTCCGGGACACCTCCGCAGATCTTC.